This T cell receptor beta chain stems from a study of early T cells in non-severe SARS-CoV-2 infection. Notes on the study in general: Anti-spike CD8 responses were favored by VDJdb matching, which missed private and CD4 specificities.

A word on this clonotype: Its antigen remains unidentified.

Germline lookup yields CDR1 DFQATT and CDR2 SNEGSKA (reference sequence). V lost 5 bases and J 2 bases, leaving 13 bases between the germline ends. The CDR3 length is 14 residues. Tagging with unique molecular identifiers was applied to individual cDNA molecules. From the 5' RACE reads, TCRdb called clonotypes with MiXCR, one entry per CDR3 protein. There are just over 60,000 distinct CDR3 sequences in the sample; almost 9.5% occur only once, and 1.2% lies in the top ten. The material sequenced was whole blood. The receptor was derived from an adult who was a healthcare worker with PCR-confirmed SARS-CoV-2 infection or an uninfected control (not recorded which). The chain has TRBV20-1 and TRBJ1-5, with D possibly TRBD1 on 6 matching bases. In DNA form, the CDR3 reads TGCAGTGCTGCAGGACAGTGGGGCAATCAGCCCCAGCATTTT. Translation gives CSAAGQWGNQPQHF.